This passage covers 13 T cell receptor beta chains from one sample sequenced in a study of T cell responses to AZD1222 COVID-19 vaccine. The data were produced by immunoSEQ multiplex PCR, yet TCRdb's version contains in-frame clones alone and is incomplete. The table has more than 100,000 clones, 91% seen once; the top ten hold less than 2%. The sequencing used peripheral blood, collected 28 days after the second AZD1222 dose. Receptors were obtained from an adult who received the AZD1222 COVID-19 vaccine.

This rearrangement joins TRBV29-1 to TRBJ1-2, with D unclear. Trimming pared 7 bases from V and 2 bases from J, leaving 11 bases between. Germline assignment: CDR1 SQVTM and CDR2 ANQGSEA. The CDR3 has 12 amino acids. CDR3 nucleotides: TGCAGCGCCTTGGACGGAAACTATGGCTACACCTTC. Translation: CSALDGNYGYTF.

The CDR3: CASSLYGSGANVLTF. In DNA, the CDR3 is TGTGCCAGCAGCTTATATGGGTCTGGGGCCAACGTCCTGACTTTC. V gene TRBV7-2 combines with J gene TRBJ2-6; no clear D. V lost 2 bases and J lost 1, with 6 bases in between. Germline CDR1 reads SGHTA; CDR2 reads FQGNSA. CDR3 length: 15 amino acids.

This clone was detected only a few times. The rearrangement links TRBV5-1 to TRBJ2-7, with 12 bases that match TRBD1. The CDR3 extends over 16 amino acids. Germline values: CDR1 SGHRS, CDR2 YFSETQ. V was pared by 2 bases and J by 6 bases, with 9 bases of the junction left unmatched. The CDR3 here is CASSFTGQGALGEQYF. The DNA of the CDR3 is TGCGCCAGCAGCTTTACGGGACAGGGGGCGCTGGGCGAGCAGTACTTC.

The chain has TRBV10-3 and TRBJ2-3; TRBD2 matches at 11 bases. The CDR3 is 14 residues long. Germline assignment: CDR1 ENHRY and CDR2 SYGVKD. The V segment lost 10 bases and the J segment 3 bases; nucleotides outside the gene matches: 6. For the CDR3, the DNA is TGTGCCACAACGACTAGCGGGGCGACAGATACGCAGTATTTT. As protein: CATTTSGATDTQYF.

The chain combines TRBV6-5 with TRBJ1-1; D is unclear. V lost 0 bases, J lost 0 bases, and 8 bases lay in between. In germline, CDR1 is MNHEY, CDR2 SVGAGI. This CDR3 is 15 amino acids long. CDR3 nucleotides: TGTGCCAGCAGTTACTCGGGCAGTGTGAACACTGAAGCTTTCTTT. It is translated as CASSYSGSVNTEAFF.

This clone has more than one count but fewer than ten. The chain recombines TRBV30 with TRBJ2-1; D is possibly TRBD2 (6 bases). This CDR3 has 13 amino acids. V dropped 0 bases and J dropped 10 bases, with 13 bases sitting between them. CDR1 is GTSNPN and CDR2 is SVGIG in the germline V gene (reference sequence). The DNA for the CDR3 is TGTGCCTGGAGTGTGGCTAGTGGGGGGGAGCAGTTCTTC. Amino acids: CAWSVASGGEQFF.

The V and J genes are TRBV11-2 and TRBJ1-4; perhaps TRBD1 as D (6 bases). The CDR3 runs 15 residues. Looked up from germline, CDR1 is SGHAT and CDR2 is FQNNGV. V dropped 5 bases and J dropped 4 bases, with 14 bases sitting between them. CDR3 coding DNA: TGTGCCAGCAGCGACGGGACAAGGGATAATGAAAAACTGTTTTTT. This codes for CASSDGTRDNEKLFF.

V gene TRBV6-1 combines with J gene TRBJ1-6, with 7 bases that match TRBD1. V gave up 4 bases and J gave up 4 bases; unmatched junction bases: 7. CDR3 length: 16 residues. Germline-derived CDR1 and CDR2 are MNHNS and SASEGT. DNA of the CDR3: TGTGCCAGCAGTGTCGGGACAGCCGATTATAATTCACCCCTCCACTTT. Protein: CASSVGTADYNSPLHF.

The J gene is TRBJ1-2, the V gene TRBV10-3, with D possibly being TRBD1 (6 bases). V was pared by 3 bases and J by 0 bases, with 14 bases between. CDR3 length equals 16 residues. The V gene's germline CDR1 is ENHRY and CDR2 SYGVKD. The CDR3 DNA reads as TGTGCCATCAGTGATTCGGGGGGGCGCACTAACTATGGCTACACCTTC. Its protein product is CAISDSGGRTNYGYTF.

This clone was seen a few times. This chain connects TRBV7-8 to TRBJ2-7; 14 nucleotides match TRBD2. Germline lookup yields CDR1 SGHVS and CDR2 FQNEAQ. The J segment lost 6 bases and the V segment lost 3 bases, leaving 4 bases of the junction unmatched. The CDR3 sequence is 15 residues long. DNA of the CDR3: TGTGCCAGCAGCTTGGAGGGGACTAGCGGGGGCGAGCAGTACGTC. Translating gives CASSLEGTSGGEQYV.

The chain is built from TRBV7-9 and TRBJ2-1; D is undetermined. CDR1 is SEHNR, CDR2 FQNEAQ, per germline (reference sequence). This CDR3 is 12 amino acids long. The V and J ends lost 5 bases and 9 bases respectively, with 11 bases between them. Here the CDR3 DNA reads TGTGCCAGCAGCCCAGGTGCCCCTGAGCAGTTCTTC. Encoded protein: CASSPGAPEQFF.

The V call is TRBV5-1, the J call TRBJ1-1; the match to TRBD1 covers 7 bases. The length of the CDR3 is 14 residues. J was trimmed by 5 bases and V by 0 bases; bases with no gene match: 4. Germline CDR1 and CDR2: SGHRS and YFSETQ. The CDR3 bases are TGCGCCAGCAGCTTGGGACAGGGCAGGACTGAAGCTTTCTTT. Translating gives CASSLGQGRTEAFF. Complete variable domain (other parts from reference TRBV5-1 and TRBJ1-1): KAGVTQTPRYLIKTRGQQVTLSCSPISGHRSVSWYQQTPGQGLQFLFEYFSETQRNKGNFPGRFSGRQFSNSRSEMNVSTLELGDSALYLCASSLGQGRTEAFFGQGTRLTVV.

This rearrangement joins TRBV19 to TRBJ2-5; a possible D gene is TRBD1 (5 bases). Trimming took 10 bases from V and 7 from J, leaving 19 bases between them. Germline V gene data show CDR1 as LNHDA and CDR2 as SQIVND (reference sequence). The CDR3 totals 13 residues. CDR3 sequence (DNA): TGTGCCACCCAGGGTAGGGTCAGGTCGACCCAGTACTTC. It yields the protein CATQGRVRSTQYF.